The clone carrying this TCR beta chain has at least ten counts. Its specificity is not known. The sample is drawn from a study of regulatory T cells in long-lasting Graves disease. Study-level results: Persistent disease preferred TRBV28, TRBJ1-2 and TRBJ2-5; new disease, TRBV20-1 and TRBJ2-1.

This CDR3 comprises 15 residues. The V gene lost 10 bases and the J gene lost 2 bases, with 20 bases spanning the gap. Germline lookup yields CDR1 SEHNR and CDR2 FQNEAQ (reference sequence). Construction of the TCR beta libraries employed iRepertoire HTBI primers in conjunction with Arm-PCR of CDR3 regions. TCRdb analysed the multiplex PCR reads with MiXCR anew, one entry per CDR3 protein. The sample consists of more than 350,000 distinct CDR3 sequences, about 15% of them appearing once. Time point of the sample: newly diagnosed GD, antithyroid drugs for less than 3 months. PBMC RNA served as the TCR library source. The patient group derived from an endocrinology department in Xi'an, China. The same specimen was also included in a second study, on T cells in Graves' hyperthyroidism and ophthalmopathy. As reported in that work: The study used the HTBI primer set for a first-round RT-PCR of the TCR CDR3.

The TCR originated in a woman aged 25 to 39 with Graves disease. V usage is TRBV7-9 and J usage is TRBJ1-2; D is perhaps TRBD1 (6 bases). The specimen was peripheral blood mononuclear cells (PBMCs), collected at new diagnosis, from a patient treated with antithyroid drugs. This chain's CDR3 is CAIIFFQGPNYGYTF. The CDR3 DNA follows: TGTGCCATCATATTCTTCCAGGGGCCCAACTATGGCTACACCTTC.